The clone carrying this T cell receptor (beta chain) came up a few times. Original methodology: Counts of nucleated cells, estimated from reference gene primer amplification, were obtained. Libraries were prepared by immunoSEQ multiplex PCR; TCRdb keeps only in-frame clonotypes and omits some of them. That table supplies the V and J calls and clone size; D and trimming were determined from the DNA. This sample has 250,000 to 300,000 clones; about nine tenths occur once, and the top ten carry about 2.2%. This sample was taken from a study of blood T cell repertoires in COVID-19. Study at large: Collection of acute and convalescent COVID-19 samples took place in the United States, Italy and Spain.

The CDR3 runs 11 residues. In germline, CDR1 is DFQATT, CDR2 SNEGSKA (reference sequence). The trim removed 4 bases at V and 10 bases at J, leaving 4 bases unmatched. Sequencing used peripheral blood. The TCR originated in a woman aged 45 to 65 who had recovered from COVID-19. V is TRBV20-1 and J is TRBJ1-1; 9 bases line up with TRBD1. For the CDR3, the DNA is TGCAGTGCTACAGGGACAGGGCGAGCTTTCTTT. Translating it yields CSATGTGRAFF.